This T cell receptor beta chain was sequenced in a study of cytomegalovirus exposure and HLA in healthy donors. Overall study: Unique TCRs numbering about 87 million, obtained from HLA-typed donors, made up an early data release. Study findings and constraints: Looking again later, the authors saw that most CMV-associated TCR beta chains seemed HLA-restricted. Because they were indistinguishable, some V segments, including TRBV6-2 and TRBV6-3, were excluded.

Use of 60 Vbeta and 13 Jbeta primers characterized the PCR. The repertoire was sequenced with immunoSEQ multiplex PCR; TCRdb's copy has only in-frame clones and lacks some. The top ten hold about 2.2% of the sample, which has roughly 120,000 clones, less than 80% seen once. As for this clone: Its antigen is unknown. The sample contains more than one DNA sequence encoding this CDR3.

V lost 0 bases and J lost 3; bases outside the gene matches: 0. The CDR3 has 13 amino acids. Germline V lookup: CDR1 SGDLS, CDR2 YYNGEE. This chain connects TRBV9 to TRBJ2-7; 7 bases map to TRBD2. The sequence was obtained from a woman in her thirties in good health and CMV-seronegative. The material sequenced was PBMCs. For the CDR3, the DNA is TGTGCCAGCAGCGTAGGCGGGAGCTACGAGCAGTACTTC. It is translated as CASSVGGSYEQYF.